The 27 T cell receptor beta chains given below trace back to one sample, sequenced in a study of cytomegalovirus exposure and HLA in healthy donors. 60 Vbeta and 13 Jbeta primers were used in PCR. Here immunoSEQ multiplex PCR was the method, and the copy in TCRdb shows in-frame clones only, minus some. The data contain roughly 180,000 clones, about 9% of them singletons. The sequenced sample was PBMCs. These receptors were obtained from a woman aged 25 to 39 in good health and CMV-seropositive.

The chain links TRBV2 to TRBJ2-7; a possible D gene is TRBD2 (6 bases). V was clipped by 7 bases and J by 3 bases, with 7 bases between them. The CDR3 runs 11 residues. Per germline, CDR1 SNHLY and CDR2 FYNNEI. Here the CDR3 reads CASTSVYEQYF. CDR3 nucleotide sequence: TGTGCCAGCACTAGCGTCTACGAGCAGTACTTC.

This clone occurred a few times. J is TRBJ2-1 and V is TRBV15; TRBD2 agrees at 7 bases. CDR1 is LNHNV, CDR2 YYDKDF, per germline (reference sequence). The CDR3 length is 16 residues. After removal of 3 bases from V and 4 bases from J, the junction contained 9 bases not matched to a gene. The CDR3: CATSRGGRTSYNEQFF. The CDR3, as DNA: TGTGCCACCAGCAGGGGGGGGAGGACCTCATACAATGAGCAGTTCTTC.

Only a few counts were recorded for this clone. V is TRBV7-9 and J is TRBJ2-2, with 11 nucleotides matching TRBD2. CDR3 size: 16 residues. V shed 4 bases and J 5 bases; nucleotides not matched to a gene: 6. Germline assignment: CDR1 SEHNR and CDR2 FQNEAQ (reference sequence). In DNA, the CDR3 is TGTGCCAGCAGCTCGACTAGCGGGATGAAGACCGGGGAGCTGTTTTTT. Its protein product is CASSSTSGMKTGELFF.

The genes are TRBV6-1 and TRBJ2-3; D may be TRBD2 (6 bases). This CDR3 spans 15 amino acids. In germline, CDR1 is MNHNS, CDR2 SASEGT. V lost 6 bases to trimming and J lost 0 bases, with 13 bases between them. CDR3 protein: CASSRGGLSTDTQYF. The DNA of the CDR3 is TGTGCCAGCAGCCGGGGAGGTCTTAGCACAGATACGCAGTATTTT.

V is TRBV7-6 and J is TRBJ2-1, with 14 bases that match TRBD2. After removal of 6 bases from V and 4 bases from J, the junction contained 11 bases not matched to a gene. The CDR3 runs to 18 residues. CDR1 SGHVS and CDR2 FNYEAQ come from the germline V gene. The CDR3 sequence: CASSTGTSGSFRYNEQFF. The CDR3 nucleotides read TGTGCCAGCAGTACCGGGACTAGCGGGAGTTTCCGATACAATGAGCAGTTCTTC.

This chain's CDR3 is CASSLRGGDTEAFF. In DNA form, the CDR3 reads TGTGCCAGCAGCTTGCGGGGAGGGGACACTGAAGCTTTCTTT. This chain uses TRBV13 with TRBJ1-1; D is possibly TRBD1 (5 bases). The germline V gene encodes CDR1 PRHDT and CDR2 FYEKMQ (reference sequence). V lost 3 bases and J 3 bases, leaving 11 bases between the germline ends. The CDR3 is made up of 14 amino acids.

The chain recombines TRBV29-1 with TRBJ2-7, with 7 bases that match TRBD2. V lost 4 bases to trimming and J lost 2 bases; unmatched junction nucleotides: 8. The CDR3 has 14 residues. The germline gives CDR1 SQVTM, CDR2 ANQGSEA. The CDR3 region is CSVAPRGGTYEQYF. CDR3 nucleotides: TGCAGCGTTGCTCCCCGGGGAGGGACCTACGAGCAGTACTTC.

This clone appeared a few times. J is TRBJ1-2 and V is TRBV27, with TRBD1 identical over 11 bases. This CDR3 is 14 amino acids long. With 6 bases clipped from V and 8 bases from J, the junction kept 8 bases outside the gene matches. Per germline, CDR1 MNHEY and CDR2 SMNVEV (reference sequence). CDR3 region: CASSLGTGGSGYTF. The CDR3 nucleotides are TGTGCCAGCAGCCTCGGGACAGGGGGTAGCGGCTACACCTTC.

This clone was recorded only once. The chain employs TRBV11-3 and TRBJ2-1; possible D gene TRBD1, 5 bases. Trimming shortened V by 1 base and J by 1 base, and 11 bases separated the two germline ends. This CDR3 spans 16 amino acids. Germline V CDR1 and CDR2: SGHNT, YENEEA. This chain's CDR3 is CASSLGGRASYNEQFF. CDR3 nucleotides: TGTGCCAGCAGCTTAGGGGGCAGGGCTTCCTACAATGAGCAGTTCTTC.

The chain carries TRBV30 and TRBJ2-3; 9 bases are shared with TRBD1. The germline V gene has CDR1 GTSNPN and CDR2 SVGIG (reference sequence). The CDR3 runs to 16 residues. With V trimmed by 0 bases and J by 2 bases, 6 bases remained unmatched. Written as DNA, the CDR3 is TGTGCCTGGAGTGTGGGGACAGGGAGTAACACAGATACGCAGTATTTT. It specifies CAWSVGTGSNTDTQYF.

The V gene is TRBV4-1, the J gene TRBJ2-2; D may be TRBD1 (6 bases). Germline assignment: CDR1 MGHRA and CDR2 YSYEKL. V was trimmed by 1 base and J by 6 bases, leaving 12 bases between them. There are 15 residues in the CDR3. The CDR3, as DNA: TGCGCCAGCAGCCAAGGAAGGGGGTACGCCGGGGAGCTGTTTTTT. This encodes CASSQGRGYAGELFF.

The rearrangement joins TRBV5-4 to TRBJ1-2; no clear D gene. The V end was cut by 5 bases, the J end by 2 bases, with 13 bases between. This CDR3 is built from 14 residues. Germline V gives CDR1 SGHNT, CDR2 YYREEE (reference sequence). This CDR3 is CASSLSMANYGYTF. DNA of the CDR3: TGTGCCAGCAGTCTCAGTATGGCCAACTATGGCTACACCTTC.

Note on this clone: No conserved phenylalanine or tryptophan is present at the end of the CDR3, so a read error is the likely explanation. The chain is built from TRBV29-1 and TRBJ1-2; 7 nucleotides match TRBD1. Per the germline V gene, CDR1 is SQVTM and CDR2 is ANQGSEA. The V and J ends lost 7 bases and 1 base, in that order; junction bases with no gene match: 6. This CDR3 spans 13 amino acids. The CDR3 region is CSASRDSNYGYTL. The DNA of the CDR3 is TGCAGCGCGAGTCGGGACAGTAACTATGGCTACACCCTC.

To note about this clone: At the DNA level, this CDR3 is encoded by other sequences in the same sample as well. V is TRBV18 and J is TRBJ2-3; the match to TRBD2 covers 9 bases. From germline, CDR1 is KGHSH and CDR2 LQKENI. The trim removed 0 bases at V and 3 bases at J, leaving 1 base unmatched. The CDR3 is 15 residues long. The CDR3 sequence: CASSPPSGSTDTQYF. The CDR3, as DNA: TGTGCCAGCTCACCACCTAGCGGGAGTACAGATACGCAGTATTTT.

The CDR3 here is CASSDRTSSLTDTQYF. DNA for the CDR3: TGCGCCAGCAGTGATCGGACTAGCAGTCTCACAGATACGCAGTATTTT. The gene calls are TRBV10-2 and TRBJ2-3; 8 nucleotides line up with TRBD2. The CDR3 totals 16 residues. With V trimmed by 3 bases and J by 2 bases, 7 bases remained unmatched. The germline CDR1 and CDR2 sequences are WSHSY and SAAADI.

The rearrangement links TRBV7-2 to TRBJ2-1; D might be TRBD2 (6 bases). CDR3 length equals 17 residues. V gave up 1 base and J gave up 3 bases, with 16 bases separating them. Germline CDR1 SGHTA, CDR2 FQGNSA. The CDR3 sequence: CASSLGWGGPYYNEQFF. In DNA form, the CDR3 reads TGTGCCAGCAGCTTAGGTTGGGGAGGCCCCTACTACAATGAGCAGTTCTTC.

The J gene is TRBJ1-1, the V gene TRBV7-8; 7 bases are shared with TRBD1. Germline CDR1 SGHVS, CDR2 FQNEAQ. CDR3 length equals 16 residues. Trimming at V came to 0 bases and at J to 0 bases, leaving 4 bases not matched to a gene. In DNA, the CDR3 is TGTGCCAGCAGCTTAGCTTTGGACAGGATGAACACTGAAGCTTTCTTT. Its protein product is CASSLALDRMNTEAFF.

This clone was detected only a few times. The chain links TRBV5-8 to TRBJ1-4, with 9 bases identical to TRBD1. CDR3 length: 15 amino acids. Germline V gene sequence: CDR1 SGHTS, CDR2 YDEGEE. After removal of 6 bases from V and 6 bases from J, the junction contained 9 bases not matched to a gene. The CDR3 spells CASNPRTGDHEKLFF. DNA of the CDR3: TGTGCCAGCAACCCCCGGACAGGGGATCATGAAAAACTGTTTTTT.

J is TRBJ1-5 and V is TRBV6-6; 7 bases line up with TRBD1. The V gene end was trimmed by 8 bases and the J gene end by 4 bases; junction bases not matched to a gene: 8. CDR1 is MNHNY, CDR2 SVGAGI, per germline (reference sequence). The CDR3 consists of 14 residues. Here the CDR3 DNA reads TGTGCCAGCCGGATACAGGGGAAAAATCAGCCCCAGCATTTT. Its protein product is CASRIQGKNQPQHF.

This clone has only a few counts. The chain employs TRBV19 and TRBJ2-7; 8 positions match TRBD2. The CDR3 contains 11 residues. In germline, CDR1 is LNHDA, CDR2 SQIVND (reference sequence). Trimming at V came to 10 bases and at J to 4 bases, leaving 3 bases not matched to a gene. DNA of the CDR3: TGTGCCACTTCGGGGGGGTACGAGCAGTACTTC. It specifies CATSGGYEQYF.

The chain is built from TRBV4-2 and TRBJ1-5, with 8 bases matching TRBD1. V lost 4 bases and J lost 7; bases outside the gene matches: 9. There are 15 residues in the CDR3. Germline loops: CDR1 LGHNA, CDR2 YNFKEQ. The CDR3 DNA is TGTGCCAGCAGCCCTAAGACAGGGGCAGGGCAGCCCCAGCATTTT. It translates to CASSPKTGAGQPQHF.

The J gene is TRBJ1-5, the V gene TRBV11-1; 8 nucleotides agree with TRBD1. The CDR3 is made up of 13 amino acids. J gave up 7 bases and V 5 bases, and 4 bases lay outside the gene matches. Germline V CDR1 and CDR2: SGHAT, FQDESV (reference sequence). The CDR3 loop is CASSLDREQPQHF. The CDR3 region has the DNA TGTGCCAGCAGCCTGGACAGGGAGCAGCCCCAGCATTTT.

In DNA form, the CDR3 reads TGTGCCAGTAGTATAGTCGGTCGTAACTATGGCTACACCTTC. This codes for CASSIVGRNYGYTF. The chain links TRBV19 to TRBJ1-2, with D unclear. The CDR3 consists of 14 residues. Trimming left V 1 base short and J 1 base short, with 7 bases between. Germline-derived CDR1 and CDR2 are LNHDA and SQIVND (reference sequence). The variable domain in full, with the rest retrieved from reference TRBV19 and TRBJ1-2, is DGGITQSPKYLFRKEGQNVTLSCEQNLNHDAMYWYRQDPGQGLRLIYYSQIVNDFQKGDIAEGYSVSREKKESFPLTVTSAQKNPTAFYLCASSIVGRNYGYTFGSGTRLTVV.

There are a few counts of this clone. The CDR3, as DNA: TGTGCCAGTACTGGAGGGAATTACAATGAGCAGTTCTTC. It is translated as CASTGGNYNEQFF. The rearrangement links TRBV13 to TRBJ2-1; perhaps TRBD2 as D (6 bases). V dropped 9 bases and J dropped 4 bases, with 13 bases sitting between them. There are 13 residues in the CDR3. Germline CDR1 and CDR2: PRHDT and FYEKMQ (reference sequence).

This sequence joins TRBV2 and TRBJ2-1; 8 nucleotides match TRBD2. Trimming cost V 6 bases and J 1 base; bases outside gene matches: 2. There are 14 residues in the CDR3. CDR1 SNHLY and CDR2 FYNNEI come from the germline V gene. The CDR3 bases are TGTGCCAGCAGAATAGCGGGATCCTACAATGAGCAGTTCTTC. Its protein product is CASRIAGSYNEQFF.

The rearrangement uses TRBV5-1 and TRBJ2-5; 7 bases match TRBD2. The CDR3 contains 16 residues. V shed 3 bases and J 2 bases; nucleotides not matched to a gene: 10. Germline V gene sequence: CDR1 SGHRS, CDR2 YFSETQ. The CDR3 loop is CASSWGPGTIQETQYF. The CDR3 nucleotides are TGCGCCAGCAGCTGGGGCCCCGGGACTATTCAAGAGACCCAGTACTTC. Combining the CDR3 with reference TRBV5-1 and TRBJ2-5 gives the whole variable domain KAGVTQTPRYLIKTRGQQVTLSCSPISGHRSVSWYQQTPGQGLQFLFEYFSETQRNKGNFPGRFSGRQFSNSRSEMNVSTLELGDSALYLCASSWGPGTIQETQYFGPGTRLLVL.

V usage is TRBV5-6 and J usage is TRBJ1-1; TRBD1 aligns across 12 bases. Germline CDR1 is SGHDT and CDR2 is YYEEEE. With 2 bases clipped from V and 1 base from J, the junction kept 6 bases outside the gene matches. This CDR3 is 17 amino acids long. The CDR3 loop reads CASSFGTGGLGNTEAFF. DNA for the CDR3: TGTGCCAGCAGCTTCGGGACAGGGGGCTTGGGGAACACTGAAGCTTTCTTT.